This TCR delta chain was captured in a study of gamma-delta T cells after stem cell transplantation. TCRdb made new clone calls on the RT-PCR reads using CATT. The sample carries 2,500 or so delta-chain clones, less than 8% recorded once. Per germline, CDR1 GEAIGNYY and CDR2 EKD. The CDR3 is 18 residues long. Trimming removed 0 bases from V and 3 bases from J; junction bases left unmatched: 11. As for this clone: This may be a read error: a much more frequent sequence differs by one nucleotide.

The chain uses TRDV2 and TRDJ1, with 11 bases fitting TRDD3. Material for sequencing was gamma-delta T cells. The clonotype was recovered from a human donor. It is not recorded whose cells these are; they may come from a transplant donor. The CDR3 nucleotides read TGTGCCTGTGACACCCCTGGTGGGGGATACGGGGCACCCGATAAACTCATCTTT. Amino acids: CACDTPGGGYGAPDKLIF.